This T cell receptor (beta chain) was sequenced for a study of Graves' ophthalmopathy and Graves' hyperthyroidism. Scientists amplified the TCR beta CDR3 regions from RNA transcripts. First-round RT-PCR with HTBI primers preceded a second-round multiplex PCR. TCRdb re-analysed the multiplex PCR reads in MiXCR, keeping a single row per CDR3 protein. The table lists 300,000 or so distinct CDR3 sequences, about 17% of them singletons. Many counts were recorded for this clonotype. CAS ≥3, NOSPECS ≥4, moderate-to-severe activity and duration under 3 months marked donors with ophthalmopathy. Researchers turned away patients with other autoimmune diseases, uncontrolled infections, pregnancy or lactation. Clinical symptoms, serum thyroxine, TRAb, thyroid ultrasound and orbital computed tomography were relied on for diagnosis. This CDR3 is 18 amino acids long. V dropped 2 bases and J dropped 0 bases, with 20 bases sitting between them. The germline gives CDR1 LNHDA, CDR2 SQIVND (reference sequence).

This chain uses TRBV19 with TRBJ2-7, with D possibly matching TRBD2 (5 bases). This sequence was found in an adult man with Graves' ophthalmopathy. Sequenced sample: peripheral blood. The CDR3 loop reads CASSINGEVMTNSYEQYF. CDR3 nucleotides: TGTGCCAGTAGTATAAACGGGGAAGTAATGACGAACTCCTACGAGCAGTACTTC.